The sequence of this T cell receptor beta chain was determined in a study of CD8 T cells in Susac syndrome. Reverse transcription of roughly 0.45 to 1 ug RNA was carried out with random hexamers. TCRdb called the immunoSEQ multiplex PCR reads again in MiXCR, with one record for every CDR3 protein. Counted here are some 170,000 distinct CDR3 sequences, 93% occurring once; the ten biggest clones make up approximately 0.14%. As controls, healthy donors matched for age and sex were used. There are 14 residues in the CDR3. The germline CDR1 and CDR2 sequences are MNHNS and SASEGT. The V end was cut by 7 bases, the J end by 1 base, with 13 bases between.

The rearrangement links TRBV6-1 to TRBJ2-5; D is ambiguous. The source of this sequence is a human donor in good health. The sequenced material came from CD4+ T cells from PBMCs. CDR3: CASKDVQRQETQYF. The CDR3 DNA sequence: TGTGCCAGCAAGGACGTACAGCGCCAAGAGACCCAGTACTTC.